The 31 T cell receptor beta chains below come from one sample, sequenced in a study of blood T cell repertoires in COVID-19. Profiling relied on immunoSEQ multiplex PCR, and the TCRdb table lists in-frame clones only, not all of them. The data hold some 150,000 clones, with around nine tenths observed a single time. The sequenced sample was peripheral blood. These receptors came from a man younger than 30 with active or convalescent COVID-19.

V is TRBV3-1 (or the pseudogene TRBV3-2) and J is TRBJ2-3, with 8 bases matching TRBD2. The CDR3 loop spans 15 amino acids. V dropped 4 bases and J dropped 11; count of bases not matched to a gene: 14. Germline-derived CDR1 and CDR2 are LGHDT and YNNKEL (reference sequence). CDR3 in DNA: TGTGCCAGCAGCCCCACCCGGGGGGGATGGGCAGGGCAGTATTTT. Protein: CASSPTRGGWAGQYF.

The V call is TRBV29-1, the J call TRBJ2-5, with D unclear. The CDR3 loop spans 12 amino acids. CDR1 SQVTM and CDR2 ANQGSEA come from the germline V gene. The V gene lost 7 bases and the J gene lost 5 bases, with 14 bases spanning the gap. The CDR3 nucleotides read TGCAGCGCCCTGATCGAGTCGGAGACCCAGTACTTC. This codes for CSALIESETQYF.

The J gene is TRBJ2-1, the V gene TRBV12-3 or TRBV12-4; D not resolved. Trimming left V 4 bases short and J 7 bases short, with 5 bases between. The CDR3 contains 11 residues. DNA of the CDR3: TGTGCCAGCAGTTATCTGAATGAGCAGTTCTTC. Protein: CASSYLNEQFF.

This rearrangement joins TRBV5-4 to TRBJ2-1, with 13 bases fitting TRBD2. J gave up 5 bases and V 3 bases, and 2 bases lay outside the gene matches. CDR1 is SGHNT and CDR2 is YYREEE in the germline V gene (reference sequence). The CDR3 contains 15 residues. The DNA of the CDR3 is TGTGCCAGCAGCTCGGGACTAGCGGGGAACAATGAGCAGTTCTTC. Its protein is CASSSGLAGNNEQFF.

V gene TRBV13 combines with J gene TRBJ2-2, with 13 bases aligning to TRBD2. Germline V gene lookup returns CDR1 PRHDT and CDR2 FYEKMQ (reference sequence). This CDR3 has 20 amino acids. J was trimmed by 3 bases and V by 1 base; bases with no gene match: 11. The CDR3 here is CASSLASGTSGTLDTGELFF. The CDR3 DNA reads TGTGCCAGCAGCTTAGCCTCCGGGACTAGCGGGACTTTGGACACCGGGGAGCTGTTTTTT.

V is TRBV6-5 and J is TRBJ1-1, with 9 bases fitting TRBD1. Looked up from germline, CDR1 is MNHEY and CDR2 is SVGAGI. The CDR3 is 15 amino acids. J was trimmed by 10 bases and V by 5 bases; bases with no gene match: 14. CDR3 amino acids: CASSPARGQGRGAFF. The CDR3 DNA sequence: TGTGCCAGCAGTCCCGCGCGTGGACAGGGGAGGGGAGCTTTCTTT.

About this clone: Other DNA sequences of this sample code for an identical CDR3. V and J are TRBV20-1 and TRBJ1-5; TRBD1 aligns across 9 bases. The trim removed 3 bases at V and 4 bases at J, leaving 4 bases unmatched. CDR1 is DFQATT, CDR2 SNEGSKA, per germline (reference sequence). The CDR3 runs to 14 residues. The CDR3 nucleotides read TGCAGTGCTAGTAGACAGGGGGGTAATCAGCCCCAGCATTTT. It yields the protein CSASRQGGNQPQHF.

The gene calls are TRBV7-2 and TRBJ2-7; 7 bases are shared with TRBD1. Germline V lookup: CDR1 SGHTA, CDR2 FQGNSA. This CDR3 is 15 amino acids long. Germline trimming cut 4 bases from V and 1 base from J; bases unmatched to any gene: 7. CDR3 sequence (DNA): TGTGCCAGCAGCTCACTCCCGGGACAGTCCTACGAGCAGTACTTC. Translated, it gives CASSSLPGQSYEQYF.

The chain links TRBV5-1 to TRBJ1-1; D possibly corresponds to TRBD1 (6 bases). The CDR3 totals 15 residues. Germline CDR1 is SGHRS and CDR2 is YFSETQ. Trimming stripped 2 bases from V and 4 bases from J, with 15 bases between. DNA for the CDR3: TGCGCCAGCAGCTTTACAGGGATTCTTAGCACTGAAGCTTTCTTT. This sequence encodes CASSFTGILSTEAFF.

V gene TRBV11-3 combines with J gene TRBJ2-3; a possible D gene is TRBD2 (5 bases). Germline V gives CDR1 SGHNT, CDR2 YENEEA. The CDR3 has 14 residues. V lost 5 bases and J 3 bases, leaving 12 bases between the germline ends. The chain's CDR3 is CASSPTLVTDTQYF. In nucleotides, the CDR3 is TGTGCCAGCAGCCCCACACTAGTAACAGATACGCAGTATTTT.

The rearrangement joins TRBV29-1 to TRBJ1-4, with TRBD1 as a possible D gene (5 bases). V was cut by 4 bases and J by 8 bases, with 14 bases left in between. Germline V gene data show CDR1 as SQVTM and CDR2 as ANQGSEA. This CDR3 has 13 amino acids. CDR3 DNA sequence: TGCAGCGTTGTTAGTCAGGCAGGGGAAAAACTGTTTTTT. Amino acid sequence: CSVVSQAGEKLFF.

The gene calls are TRBV11-1 and TRBJ2-2; 12 bases align to TRBD2. Looked up from germline, CDR1 is SGHAT and CDR2 is FQDESV (reference sequence). The CDR3 contains 16 residues. After removal of 8 bases from V and 7 bases from J, the junction contained 11 bases not matched to a gene. CDR3 in amino acids: CASPGLAGGLGGELFF. CDR3 nucleotides: TGTGCCAGCCCCGGTCTAGCGGGGGGGCTTGGCGGGGAGCTGTTTTTT.

The genes are TRBV7-6 and TRBJ2-2; a weak D match, TRBD1 (6 bases). The germline V gene encodes CDR1 SGHVS and CDR2 FNYEAQ. Trimming stripped 1 base from V and 4 bases from J, with 7 bases between. The CDR3 is 14 residues long. This CDR3 is CASSLGTATGELFF. In nucleotides, the CDR3 is TGTGCCAGCAGCTTAGGGACAGCCACCGGGGAGCTGTTTTTT.

This chain connects TRBV10-3 to TRBJ1-5, with D possibly being TRBD1 (5 bases). The CDR3 consists of 14 residues. V was clipped by 5 bases and J by 0 bases, with 8 bases between them. Per germline, CDR1 ENHRY and CDR2 SYGVKD. CDR3 sequence: CAISQGNSNQPQHF. For the CDR3, the DNA is TGTGCCATCAGTCAGGGTAATAGCAATCAGCCCCAGCATTTT.

The chain couples TRBV29-1 to TRBJ2-3, with D uncertain. V was pared by 0 bases and J by 4 bases, with 14 bases between. CDR3 length equals 15 residues. Germline V CDR1 and CDR2: SQVTM, ANQGSEA. The CDR3 spells CSVEDHGQLSDTQYF. Written as DNA, the CDR3 is TGCAGCGTTGAAGATCATGGGCAGCTCTCAGATACGCAGTATTTT.

This chain uses TRBV12-3 or TRBV12-4 with TRBJ1-1; tentatively, D is TRBD1 (5 bases). Trimming pared 6 bases from V and 11 bases from J, leaving 13 bases between. This CDR3 has 11 residues. CDR3 sequence: CASRGLGLAFF. In nucleotides, the CDR3 is TGTGCCAGCAGGGGACTGGGTTTGGCTTTCTTT.

This clone was picked up one time. This chain connects TRBV10-1 to TRBJ2-5, with no clear D. With 1 base removed from V and 1 base from J, the gap between germline ends came to 4 bases. CDR1 and CDR2 from the germline V gene are WNHNN and SYGVQD (reference sequence). The CDR3 loop spans 13 amino acids. The CDR3 region has the DNA TGCGCCAGCAGTGAGTGGCCCCAAGAGACCCAGTACTTC. Its protein is CASSEWPQETQYF.

The chain couples TRBV18 to TRBJ1-6, with D possibly TRBD1 on 6 matching bases. CDR1 and CDR2 (germline): KGHSH, LQKENI. The CDR3 extends over 15 amino acids. The ends were cut back, 3 bases at V and 10 bases at J, with 16 bases in the middle. CDR3 residues: CASSPLAGANSPLHF. In DNA form, the CDR3 reads TGTGCCAGCTCACCCCTGGCGGGGGCGAACTCACCCCTCCACTTT.

The V and J genes are TRBV24-1 and TRBJ2-1, with D tentatively TRBD1 (5 bases). The CDR3 extends over 16 amino acids. Trimming pared 0 bases from V and 1 base from J, leaving 9 bases between. In germline, CDR1 is KGHDR, CDR2 SFDVKD. CDR3 region: CATSDLRQGSYNEQFF. CDR3 in DNA: TGTGCCACCAGTGATTTGCGGCAGGGTTCCTACAATGAGCAGTTCTTC.

This chain joins TRBV10-3 and TRBJ1-6, with a weak D call TRBD1 (5 bases). Trimming took 10 bases from V and 7 from J, leaving 11 bases between them. This CDR3 comprises 12 residues. CDR1 and CDR2 (germline): ENHRY, SYGVKD. CDR3 in DNA: TGTGCCACCCGACAGTTCAATTCACCCCTCCACTTT. This codes for CATRQFNSPLHF.

The genes are TRBV9 and TRBJ2-1; 12 nucleotides agree with TRBD2. The V segment lost 0 bases and the J segment 3 bases; nucleotides outside the gene matches: 4. Germline assignment: CDR1 SGDLS and CDR2 YYNGEE. The CDR3 is 17 amino acids. CDR3 DNA: TGTGCCAGCAGCGTAGGGACTAGCGGGGAATTCTACAATGAGCAGTTCTTC. It yields the protein CASSVGTSGEFYNEQFF.

This clone was observed a few times. The J gene is TRBJ1-5, the V gene TRBV19; D perhaps matches TRBD1 (5 bases). Germline lookup yields CDR1 LNHDA and CDR2 SQIVND (reference sequence). The CDR3 sequence is 14 residues long. V lost 11 bases to trimming and J lost 0 bases, with 14 bases between them. This chain's CDR3 is CASTTEYSNQPQHF. CDR3 DNA: TGTGCCTCTACGACAGAATATAGCAATCAGCCCCAGCATTTT.

V gene TRBV3-1 (or the pseudogene TRBV3-2) combines with J gene TRBJ1-1; 8 nucleotides match TRBD1. The V gene end was trimmed by 4 bases and the J gene end by 3 bases; junction bases not matched to a gene: 7. This CDR3 has 15 amino acids. Germline V gene data show CDR1 as LGHDT and CDR2 as YNNKEL (reference sequence). CDR3: CASSPRDRKDTEAFF. In nucleotides, the CDR3 is TGTGCCAGCAGCCCCAGGGACAGGAAGGACACTGAAGCTTTCTTT.

V gene TRBV6-1 combines with J gene TRBJ1-3; unclear D gene. Per the germline V gene, CDR1 is MNHNS and CDR2 is SASEGT. This CDR3 spans 16 amino acids. The V and J ends lost 1 base and 0 bases respectively, with 10 bases between them. CDR3 DNA sequence: TGTGCCAGCAGTGAAGGAGAGTTTTTCTCTGGAAACACCATATATTTT. Its translation is CASSEGEFFSGNTIYF.

This chain uses TRBV18 with TRBJ2-7; 7 bases are shared with TRBD1. V trimming: 3 bases; J trimming: 6 bases; junction bases outside the gene matches: 5. Germline CDR1 KGHSH, CDR2 LQKENI. The CDR3 length is 13 residues. In DNA form, the CDR3 reads TGTGCCAGCTCACCTTCAGACAGGGCCGAGCAGTACGTC. Translated, it gives CASSPSDRAEQYV.

This chain links TRBV11-2 with TRBJ2-5; perhaps TRBD1 as D (5 bases). The V gene's germline CDR1 is SGHAT and CDR2 FQNNGV. This CDR3 has 12 residues. Trimming took off 9 bases at V and 5 bases at J, with 13 bases between the two ends. The CDR3 nucleotides are TGTGCCAGTAAGACAGCATATGAGACCCAGTACTTC. Amino acids: CASKTAYETQYF.

This sequence joins TRBV5-1 and TRBJ1-1; D remains ambiguous. V was shortened by 5 bases and J by 5 bases, with 7 bases between the two germline ends. Germline V gene lookup returns CDR1 SGHRS and CDR2 YFSETQ. This CDR3 has 11 residues. In DNA, the CDR3 is TGCGCCAGCAGGAGACAAACTGAAGCTTTCTTT. It codes for CASRRQTEAFF.

The chain links TRBV18 to TRBJ2-5, with 8 bases lining up with TRBD1. The CDR3 sequence is 15 residues long. Losses at the gene ends were 2 bases for V and 6 bases for J; bases not matched to a gene: 8. The germline CDR1 and CDR2 sequences are KGHSH and LQKENI. The CDR3 nucleotides read TGTGCCAGCTCACCAGGGACAGGTGAGGGGAAGACCCAGTACTTC. This gives the protein CASSPGTGEGKTQYF.

This rearrangement joins TRBV6-2 or TRBV6-3 to TRBJ1-1; 7 bases align to TRBD1. The CDR3 consists of 13 residues. Trimming cost V 2 bases and J 4 bases; bases outside gene matches: 1. Germline CDR1 MNHEY, CDR2 SVGEGT. The CDR3 nucleotides are TGTGCCAGCAGTTACAGGGGGCCCACTGAAGCTTTCTTT. This encodes CASSYRGPTEAFF.

The table lists this clone with a count of one. The chain joins TRBV6-5 to TRBJ2-3, with TRBD2 identical over 7 bases. The germline V gene encodes CDR1 MNHEY and CDR2 SVGAGI. The junction had 9 bases not matched to a gene; V was cut back by 6 bases and J by 3 bases. There are 15 residues in the CDR3. DNA of the CDR3: TGTGCCAGCAGACCCTGGACTAGAGTAACAGATACGCAGTATTTT. Protein product: CASRPWTRVTDTQYF.

The chain combines TRBV3-1 (or the pseudogene TRBV3-2) with TRBJ2-2; 10 positions agree with TRBD1. Germline CDR1 LGHDT, CDR2 YNNKEL (reference sequence). Trimming at V came to 5 bases and at J to 0 bases, leaving 6 bases not matched to a gene. This CDR3 is 17 amino acids long. The CDR3: CASSKRTGGSNTGELFF. In DNA form, the CDR3 reads TGTGCCAGCAGCAAAAGGACAGGGGGGTCGAACACCGGGGAGCTGTTTTTT.